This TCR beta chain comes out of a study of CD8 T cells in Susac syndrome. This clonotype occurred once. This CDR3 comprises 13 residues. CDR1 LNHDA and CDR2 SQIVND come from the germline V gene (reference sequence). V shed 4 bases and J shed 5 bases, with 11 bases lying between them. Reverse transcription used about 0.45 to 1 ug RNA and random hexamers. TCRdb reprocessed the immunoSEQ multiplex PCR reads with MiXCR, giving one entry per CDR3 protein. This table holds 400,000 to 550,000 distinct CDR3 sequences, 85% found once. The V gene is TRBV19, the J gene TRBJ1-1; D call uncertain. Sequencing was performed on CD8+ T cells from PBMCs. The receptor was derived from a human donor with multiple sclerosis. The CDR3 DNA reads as TGTGCCAGTAGTACTTATTTGGGAACTGAAGCTTTCTTT. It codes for CASSTYLGTEAFF.